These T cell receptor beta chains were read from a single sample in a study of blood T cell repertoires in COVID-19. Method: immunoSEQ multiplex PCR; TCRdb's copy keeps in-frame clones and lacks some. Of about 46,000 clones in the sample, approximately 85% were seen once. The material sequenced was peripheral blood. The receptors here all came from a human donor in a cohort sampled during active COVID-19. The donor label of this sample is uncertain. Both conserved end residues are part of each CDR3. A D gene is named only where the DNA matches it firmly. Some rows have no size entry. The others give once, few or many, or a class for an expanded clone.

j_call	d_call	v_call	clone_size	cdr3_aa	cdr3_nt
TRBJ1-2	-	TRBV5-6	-	CASSLGFLANYGYTF	TGTGCCAGCAGCTTGGGATTTTTAGCTAACTATGGCTACACCTTC
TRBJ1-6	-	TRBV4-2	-	CASSPAVVSSYNSPLHF	TGTGCCAGCAGCCCCGCGGTGGTGAGCTCCTATAATTCACCCCTCCACTTT
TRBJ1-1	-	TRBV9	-	CASSVGGQLNTEAFF	TGTGCCAGCAGCGTAGGTGGACAGCTGAACACTGAAGCTTTCTTT
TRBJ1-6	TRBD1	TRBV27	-	CASTPLFSGTGTSPLHF	TGTGCCAGCACGCCTCTGTTTTCCGGGACAGGGACTTCACCCCTCCACTTT
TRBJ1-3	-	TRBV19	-	CASTGLSGNTIYF	TGTGCCAGTACGGGTCTCTCTGGAAACACCATATATTTT
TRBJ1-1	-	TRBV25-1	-	CASSSGQMNTEAFF	TGTGCCAGCAGCTCCGGACAGATGAACACTGAAGCTTTCTTT
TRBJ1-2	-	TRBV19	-	CASSMQGIGYGYTF	TGTGCCAGTAGTATGCAGGGGATTGGCTATGGCTACACCTTC
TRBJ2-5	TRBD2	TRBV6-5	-	CASKRLAGNKETQYF	TGTGCCAGCAAGCGACTAGCGGGCAACAAGGAGACCCAGTACTTC
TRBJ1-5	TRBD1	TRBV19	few	CASSIGGTGGGQPQHF	TGTGCCAGTAGTATAGGGGGGACAGGGGGCGGTCAGCCCCAGCATTTT
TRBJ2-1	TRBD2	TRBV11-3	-	CASSPGWVAAGDYNEQFF	TGTGCCAGCAGCCCAGGATGGGTTGCGGCGGGGGACTACAATGAGCAGTTCTTC
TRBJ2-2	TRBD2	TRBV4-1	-	CASSQVLSGGARGELFF	TGCGCCAGCAGCCAAGTCCTCAGCGGGGGGGCCAGAGGGGAGCTGTTTTTT
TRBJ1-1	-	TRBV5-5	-	CASSLYGEAFF	TGTGCCAGCAGCTTGTATGGCGAAGCTTTCTTT
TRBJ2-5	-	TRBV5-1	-	CASSFDIVPRETQYF	TGCGCCAGCAGCTTTGACATCGTCCCGCGAGAGACCCAGTACTTC
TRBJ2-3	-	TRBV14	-	CASRLKSGTRSTDTQYF	TGTGCCAGCAGACTAAAATCCGGGACTCGAAGCACAGATACGCAGTATTTT
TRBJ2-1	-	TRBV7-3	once	CASSFARGRNEQFF	TGTGCCAGCAGCTTTGCCAGGGGGAGGAATGAGCAGTTCTTC
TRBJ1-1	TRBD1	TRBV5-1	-	CASSWKQGAGTEAFF	TGCGCCAGCAGCTGGAAACAGGGGGCAGGCACTGAAGCTTTCTTT
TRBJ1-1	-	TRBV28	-	CASSWANSEAFF	TGTGCCAGCAGTTGGGCTAACTCTGAAGCTTTCTTT
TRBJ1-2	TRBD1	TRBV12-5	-	CASGPTGTVYGYTF	TGTGCTAGTGGTCCGACAGGGACCGTCTATGGCTACACCTTC
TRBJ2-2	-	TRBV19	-	CASSIRGNTGELFF	TGTGCCAGTAGTATCAGAGGGAACACCGGGGAGCTGTTTTTT
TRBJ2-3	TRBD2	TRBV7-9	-	CASSGGGDTQYF	TGTGCCAGCAGCGGCGGGGGAGATACGCAGTATTTT
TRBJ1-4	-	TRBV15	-	CATSRDKGHNEKLFF	TGTGCCACCAGCAGAGATAAGGGGCATAACGAAAAACTGTTTTTT
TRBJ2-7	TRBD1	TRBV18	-	CASSLQTGTGEQYF	TGTGCCAGCTCACTACAGACAGGGACGGGTGAGCAGTACTTC
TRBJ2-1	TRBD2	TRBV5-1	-	CASSSTGTSGTSSYNEQFF	TGCGCCAGCAGCAGCACCGGGACTAGCGGGACGAGCTCCTACAATGAGCAGTTCTTC
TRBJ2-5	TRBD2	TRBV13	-	CASSPRRTSGGATQGTQYF	TGTGCCAGCAGCCCTCGCCGAACTAGCGGGGGGGCCACCCAAGGGACCCAGTACTTC
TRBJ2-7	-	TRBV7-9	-	CASRAGATYEQYF	TGTGCCAGCAGGGCAGGGGCGACCTACGAGCAGTACTTC
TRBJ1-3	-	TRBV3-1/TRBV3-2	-	CASSETGSSGNTIYF	TGTGCCAGCAGCGAAACAGGGAGCTCTGGAAACACCATATATTTT
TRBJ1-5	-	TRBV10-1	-	CASVTGYSNQPQHF	TGCGCCAGTGTTACAGGGTATAGCAATCAGCCCCAGCATTTT
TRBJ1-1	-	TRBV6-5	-	CASSYSRDTEAFF	TGTGCCAGCAGTTACTCCCGAGACACTGAAGCTTTCTTT
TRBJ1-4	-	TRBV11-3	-	CASSPTGRAEGKLFF	TGTGCCAGCAGCCCCACCGGGAGGGCGGAGGGAAAACTGTTTTTT
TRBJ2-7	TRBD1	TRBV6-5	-	CASSPRTGTYEQYF	TGTGCCAGCAGCCCCCGGACAGGGACCTACGAGCAGTACTTC
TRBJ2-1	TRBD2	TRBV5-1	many	CASSSGDGGFYNEQFF	TGCGCCAGCAGCAGCGGGGACGGCGGATTCTACAATGAGCAGTTCTTC
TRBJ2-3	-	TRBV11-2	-	CASSLARGADTQYF	TGTGCCAGCAGCTTAGCCCGGGGTGCAGATACGCAGTATTTT
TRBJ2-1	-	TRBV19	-	CASRQGLSYNEQFF	TGTGCCAGTAGACAGGGCCTCTCCTACAATGAGCAGTTCTTC
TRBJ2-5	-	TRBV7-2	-	CASSLGDYGTQYF	TGTGCCAGCAGCTTAGGAGACTACGGGACCCAGTACTTC
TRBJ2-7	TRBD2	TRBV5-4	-	CASSLRRGALEEQYF	TGTGCCAGCAGCTTGCGGCGGGGGGCATTGGAAGAGCAGTACTTC
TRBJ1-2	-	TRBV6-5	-	CASSPGGRLDYGYTF	TGTGCCAGCAGTCCGGGAGGACGGCTTGACTATGGCTACACCTTC
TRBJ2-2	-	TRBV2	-	CASRAGPGELFF	TGTGCCAGCAGGGCGGGACCCGGGGAGCTGTTTTTT
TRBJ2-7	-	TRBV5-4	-	CASSSGAGNEQYF	TGTGCCAGCAGTTCAGGGGCAGGAAACGAGCAGTACTTC
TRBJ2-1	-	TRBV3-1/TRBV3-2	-	CASSQSQVLTDAFF	TGTGCCAGCAGCCAAAGTCAGGTTCTAACAGATGCGTTCTTC